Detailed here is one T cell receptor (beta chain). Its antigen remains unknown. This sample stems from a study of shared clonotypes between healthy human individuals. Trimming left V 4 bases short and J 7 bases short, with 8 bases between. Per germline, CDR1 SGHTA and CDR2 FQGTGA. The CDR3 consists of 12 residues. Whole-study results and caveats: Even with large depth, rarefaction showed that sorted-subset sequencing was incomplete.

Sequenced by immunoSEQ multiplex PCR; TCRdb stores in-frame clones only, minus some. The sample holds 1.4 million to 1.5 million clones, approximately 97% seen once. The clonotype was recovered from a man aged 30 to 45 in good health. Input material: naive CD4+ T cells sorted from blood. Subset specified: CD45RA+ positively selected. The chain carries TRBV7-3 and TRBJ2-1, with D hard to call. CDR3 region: CASSSPSNEQFF. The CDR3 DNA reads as TGTGCCAGCAGCTCACCCTCAAATGAGCAGTTCTTC.